This T cell receptor (beta chain) comes out of a study of blood T cells in healthy people across ages. A second PCR, run for 7 to 11 cycles, used a sample-barcoded 5' primer plus a J-beta primer mix. TCRdb re-called the 5' RACE reads with MiXCR, one entry per CDR3 protein. The sample has 780,000 or so distinct CDR3 sequences, around 50% seen once. CDR1 and CDR2 from the germline V gene are SQVTM and ANQGSEA. V shed 5 bases and J shed 0 bases, with 7 bases lying between them. The CDR3 length is 13 residues. This clonotype was recorded a few times. The specimen was blood. This chain joins TRBV29-1 and TRBJ1-4; no reliable D call. The clonotype comes from a man aged 35 to 55 in good health. CDR3 nucleotide sequence: TGCAGCGTTCTGATCTCAACTAATGAAAAACTGTTTTTT. Protein sequence: CSVLISTNEKLFF. Using reference TRBV29-1 and TRBJ1-4 for the parts outside the CDR3, the full variable domain is SAVISQKPSRDICQRGTSLTIQCQVDSQVTMMFWYRQQPGQSLTLIATANQGSEATYESGFVIDKFPISRPNLTFSTLTVSNMSPEDSSIYLCSVLISTNEKLFFGSGTQLSVL.